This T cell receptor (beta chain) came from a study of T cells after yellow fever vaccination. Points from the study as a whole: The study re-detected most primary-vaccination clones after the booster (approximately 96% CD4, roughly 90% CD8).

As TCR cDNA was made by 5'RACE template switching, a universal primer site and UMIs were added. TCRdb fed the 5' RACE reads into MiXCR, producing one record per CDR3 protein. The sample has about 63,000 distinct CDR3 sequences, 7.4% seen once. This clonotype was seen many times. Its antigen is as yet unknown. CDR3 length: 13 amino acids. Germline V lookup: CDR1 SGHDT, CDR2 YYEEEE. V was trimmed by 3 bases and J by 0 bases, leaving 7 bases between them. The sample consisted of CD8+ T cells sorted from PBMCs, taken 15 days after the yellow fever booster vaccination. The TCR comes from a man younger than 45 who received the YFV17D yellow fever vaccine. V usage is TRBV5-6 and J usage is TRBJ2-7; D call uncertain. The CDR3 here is CASSSLGSYEQYF. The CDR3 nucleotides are TGTGCCAGCAGCTCCCTAGGCTCCTACGAGCAGTACTTC.